A single sample is the source of the 14 T cell receptor beta chains below, sequenced in a study of blood T cell repertoires in COVID-19. Data came from immunoSEQ multiplex PCR; TCRdb stores just in-frame clones and leaves some out. The table lists a few hundred thousand clones, approximately 88% of them singletons. The sample consisted of PBMCs or T cells enriched from blood (not recorded which). The receptors derive from a middle-aged woman who had recovered from COVID-19.

J is TRBJ1-2 and V is TRBV10-3, with D hard to call. CDR1 and CDR2 from the germline V gene are ENHRY and SYGVKD. The CDR3 covers 13 residues. Trimming removed 3 bases at V and 8 bases at J, with 13 bases between. The CDR3 bases are TGTGCCATCAGTGAAGGGAGGGTCTACGGCTACACCTTC. Translated, it gives CAISEGRVYGYTF.

This clone was picked up one time. This rearrangement joins TRBV14 to TRBJ2-7, with TRBD1 matching 7 bases. There are 14 residues in the CDR3. Germline CDR1 reads SGHDN; CDR2 reads FVKESK. The J segment lost 2 bases and the V segment lost 1 base, leaving 2 bases of the junction unmatched. CDR3 sequence: CASSQGTGAYEQYF. CDR3 DNA sequence: TGTGCCAGCAGCCAAGGGACAGGCGCCTACGAGCAGTACTTC.

The CDR3 nucleotides read TGTGCCAGCAGCTTAGTTTCCGGAGGCTCCTACAATGAGCAGTTCTTC. Its protein product is CASSLVSGGSYNEQFF. The V call is TRBV11-3, the J call TRBJ2-1; D is possibly TRBD2 (5 bases). V lost 1 base and J 0 bases, leaving 10 bases between the germline ends. The CDR3 totals 16 residues. Germline CDR1 and CDR2: SGHNT and YENEEA.

This clone was seen once. The gene calls are TRBV2 and TRBJ2-1, with D possibly being TRBD1 (6 bases). Germline assignment: CDR1 SNHLY and CDR2 FYNNEI. This CDR3 is 15 amino acids long. V lost 6 bases and J 7 bases, leaving 19 bases between the germline ends. The CDR3 sequence is CASRKLGQGLNEQFF. CDR3 sequence (DNA): TGTGCCAGCAGGAAGCTAGGTCAGGGGTTGAATGAGCAGTTCTTC.

This sequence joins TRBV9 and TRBJ1-1; 7 bases map to TRBD1. The CDR3 is 15 amino acids. Germline CDR1 SGDLS, CDR2 YYNGEE. Trimming cost V 4 bases and J 11 bases; bases outside gene matches: 17. CDR3 region: CASSPRGTEGFEAFF. CDR3 nucleotide sequence: TGTGCCAGCAGCCCCCGCGGGACAGAAGGTTTTGAGGCTTTCTTT.

The chain employs TRBV6-2 or TRBV6-3 and TRBJ2-7; perhaps TRBD2 as D (6 bases). The CDR3 is made up of 14 amino acids. Germline V gene lookup returns CDR1 MNHEY and CDR2 SVGEGT. V gave up 1 base and J gave up 2 bases, with 9 bases separating them. CDR3 nucleotide sequence: TGTGCCAGCAGTTACTTGGGGAGGACCTACGAGCAGTACTTC. Encoded protein: CASSYLGRTYEQYF.

This chain connects TRBV6-5 to TRBJ1-1, with a weak D call TRBD1 (6 bases). Germline values: CDR1 MNHEY, CDR2 SVGAGI. The V end was cut by 7 bases, the J end by 0 bases, with 12 bases between. The CDR3 is 14 residues long. CDR3 sequence: CASKTGPMNTEAFF. CDR3 bases: TGTGCCAGCAAGACAGGCCCCATGAACACTGAAGCTTTCTTT.

CDR3 protein: CASSQGLGQGGGYTF. As DNA, the CDR3 is TGCGCCAGCAGCCAAGGACTAGGACAGGGAGGTGGCTACACCTTC. The chain links TRBV4-3 to TRBJ1-2; 8 nucleotides align to TRBD1. With 1 base clipped from V and 7 bases from J, the junction kept 8 bases outside the gene matches. Germline V gives CDR1 LGHNA, CDR2 YSLEER. The CDR3 extends over 15 amino acids.

The rearrangement links TRBV7-6 to TRBJ2-7; D is possibly TRBD1 (6 bases). With 3 bases removed from V and 5 bases from J, the gap between germline ends came to 14 bases. The CDR3 extends over 14 amino acids. CDR1 is SGHVS and CDR2 is FNYEAQ in the germline V gene. The CDR3 region is CASSFTGNEDEQYF. CDR3 sequence (DNA): TGTGCCAGCAGCTTTACAGGGAACGAGGACGAGCAGTACTTC. Complete variable domain (other parts from reference TRBV7-6 and TRBJ2-7): GAGVSQSPRYKVTKRGQDVALRCDPISGHVSLYWYRQALGQGPEFLTYFNYEAQQDKSGLPNDRFSAERPEGSISTLTIQRTEQRDSAMYRCASSFTGNEDEQYFGPGTRLTVT.

This clone showed up just once. The genes are TRBV14 and TRBJ2-3, with D tentatively TRBD1 (6 bases). The CDR3 loop spans 17 amino acids. Germline CDR1 is SGHDN and CDR2 is FVKESK. Between the trimmed V and J ends, which lost 4 bases and 1 base, there was a span of 18 bases. The CDR3: CASSRPGWGPGTDTQYF. CDR3 bases: TGTGCCAGCAGCCGACCTGGGTGGGGGCCCGGCACAGATACGCAGTATTTT.

The CDR3 nucleotides are TGCGCCAGCAGCGCCGGGACTAGCGGGAGTGCCCACGAGCAGTACTTC. Its translation is CASSAGTSGSAHEQYF. The J gene is TRBJ2-7, the V gene TRBV5-1, with TRBD2 matching over 14 bases. The CDR3 has 16 residues. CDR1 is SGHRS, CDR2 YFSETQ, per germline. V was pared by 4 bases and J by 5 bases, with 8 bases of the junction left unmatched.

The chain is built from TRBV5-1 and TRBJ1-2; TRBD1 might be the D (5 bases). CDR1 and CDR2 (germline): SGHRS, YFSETQ. This CDR3 spans 14 amino acids. The V and J ends lost 0 bases and 9 bases respectively, with 15 bases between them. CDR3 region: CASSLARAGPSYTF. The DNA for the CDR3 is TGCGCCAGCAGCTTGGCCAGGGCAGGGCCGAGCTACACCTTC.

This chain connects TRBV3-1 (or the pseudogene TRBV3-2) to TRBJ2-3; D not certain. The CDR3 runs 13 residues. V shed 4 bases and J shed 5 bases, with 10 bases lying between them. Germline CDR1 reads LGHDT; CDR2 reads YNNKEL (reference sequence). CDR3 nucleotide sequence: TGTGCCAGCAGCCTGCAACCGGGAGATACGCAGTATTTT. Translating gives CASSLQPGDTQYF.

This rearrangement joins TRBV6-2 or TRBV6-3 to TRBJ1-1; 7 nucleotides align to TRBD1. The CDR3 is made up of 17 amino acids. Trimming removed 2 bases from V and 0 bases from J; junction bases left unmatched: 9. The germline V gene encodes CDR1 MNHEY and CDR2 SVGEGT. Here the CDR3 DNA reads TGTGCCAGCAGTTACGACAGGGCCCTAATGATGAACACTGAAGCTTTCTTT. This translates into CASSYDRALMMNTEAFF.